Following are 27 T cell receptor beta chains from one sample sequenced in a study of shared clonotypes between healthy human individuals. Only in-frame clones appear in the TCRdb table, and some are missing; sequencing was by immunoSEQ multiplex PCR. The sample contains approximately 2.4 million clones, around 95% of which appear only once. Input material: naive CD4+ T cells sorted from blood. The subset: CD45RA+ positively selected. These receptors were collected from a man aged 18 to 35 in good health.

The chain is built from TRBV5-6 and TRBJ2-7, with D maybe TRBD1 (5 bases). Trimming removed 4 bases at V and 6 bases at J, with 14 bases between. Germline V gene data show CDR1 as SGHDT and CDR2 as YYEEEE. The CDR3 is 13 residues long. The CDR3 spells CASSPRLGREQYF. The CDR3 nucleotides are TGTGCCAGCAGCCCTCGGTTGGGGCGCGAGCAGTACTTC.

With regard to this clone: At one boundary the junction diverges from the germline segment, which might be a read error. The chain recombines TRBV30 with TRBJ1-2; TRBD1 aligns across 7 bases. This CDR3 comprises 13 residues. CDR1 is GTSNPN, CDR2 SVGIG, per germline (reference sequence). The DNA for the CDR3 is TGTGCCGGGAGCCCTCGGGACAGCTATGGCTACACCTTC. Protein sequence: CAGSPRDSYGYTF. Full variable domain (rest looked up from reference TRBV30 and TRBJ1-2): SQTIHQWPATLVQPVGSPLSLECTVEGTSNPNLYWYRQAAGRGLQLLFYSVGIGQISSEVPQNLSASRPQDRQFILSSKKLLLSDSGFYLCAGSPRDSYGYTFGSGTRLTVV.

The chain employs TRBV11-2 and TRBJ1-1; D is unclear. Per germline, CDR1 SGHAT and CDR2 FQNNGV. Trimming pared 2 bases from V and 7 bases from J, leaving 11 bases between. The length of the CDR3 is 13 residues. CDR3 region: CASSLSLQIEAFF. For the CDR3, the DNA is TGTGCCAGCAGCTTATCGTTGCAGATTGAAGCTTTCTTT.

The chain employs TRBV6-1 and TRBJ1-1; the D is unclear. CDR1 and CDR2 from the germline V gene are MNHNS and SASEGT. V lost 7 bases, J lost 9 bases, and 12 bases lay in between. The CDR3 consists of 11 residues. CDR3 loop: CASNFPTQAFF. The CDR3 DNA is TGTGCCAGCAATTTCCCGACCCAAGCTTTCTTT.

As to this clone: Other DNA sequences in the sample encode the same CDR3. V gene TRBV5-1 combines with J gene TRBJ1-5, with 7 positions matching TRBD1. Germline CDR1 is SGHRS and CDR2 is YFSETQ. This CDR3 is 16 amino acids long. V shed 0 bases and J 0 bases; nucleotides not matched to a gene: 3. DNA of the CDR3: TGCGCCAGCAGCTTGGGTGGGACAGATAGCAATCAGCCCCAGCATTTT. It specifies CASSLGGTDSNQPQHF.

The chain is built from TRBV25-1 and TRBJ2-6; 7 nucleotides line up with TRBD2. Germline lookup yields CDR1 MGHDK and CDR2 SYGVNS. The ends lost 6 bases at V and 4 bases at J; junction bases unmatched: 15. This CDR3 spans 18 amino acids. Here the CDR3 DNA reads TGTGCCAGCAGCCCTAGCGGCAGCCACGGTGACGGGGCCAACGTCCTGACTTTC. Amino acids: CASSPSGSHGDGANVLTF.

This chain joins TRBV5-6 and TRBJ2-3; 9 bases fit TRBD1. After removal of 4 bases from V and 5 bases from J, the junction contained 11 bases not matched to a gene. Looked up from germline, CDR1 is SGHDT and CDR2 is YYEEEE. The CDR3 consists of 16 residues. The CDR3 sequence: CASSIPGQGKVDTQYF. CDR3 nucleotide sequence: TGTGCCAGCAGCATCCCGGGACAGGGAAAGGTAGATACGCAGTATTTT.

The chain has TRBV5-1 and TRBJ2-3, with D uncertain. The CDR3 has 16 amino acids. Germline V CDR1 and CDR2: SGHRS, YFSETQ. The ends were cut back, 0 bases at V and 2 bases at J, with 13 bases in the middle. CDR3 loop: CASSLASSLATDTQYF. In DNA form, the CDR3 reads TGCGCCAGCAGCTTGGCCTCTTCCCTGGCCACAGATACGCAGTATTTT.

The chain uses TRBV5-1 and TRBJ2-7; TRBD2 aligns across 11 bases. The germline V gene encodes CDR1 SGHRS and CDR2 YFSETQ. The CDR3 spans 16 residues. J lost 0 bases, V lost 5 bases, and 7 bases had no gene match. The CDR3 is CASSTSGSGGSYEQYF. The CDR3 region has the DNA TGCGCCAGCAGTACTAGCGGGAGTGGGGGCTCCTACGAGCAGTACTTC.

The V and J genes are TRBV29-1 and TRBJ2-3, with D possibly TRBD1 on 6 matching bases. There are 13 residues in the CDR3. CDR1 and CDR2 (germline): SQVTM, ANQGSEA. Trimming stripped 4 bases from V and 6 bases from J, with 14 bases between. The CDR3, as DNA: TGCAGCGTTGGACAGGCGAGGGGGGATACGCAGTATTTT. It encodes CSVGQARGDTQYF.

Concerning this clone itself: Other nucleotide sequences in the sample specify the same CDR3. The chain uses TRBV7-2 and TRBJ2-1; D call uncertain. The germline gives CDR1 SGHTA, CDR2 FQGNSA. The V and J ends lost 3 bases and 8 bases respectively, with 5 bases between them. This CDR3 has 11 residues. CDR3 nucleotide sequence: TGTGCCAGCAGCTTGTTCGATGAGCAGTTCTTC. Encoded protein: CASSLFDEQFF.

The V and J genes are TRBV6-5 and TRBJ2-7; 11 nucleotides match TRBD2. Germline CDR1 and CDR2: MNHEY and SVGAGI. The V gene end was trimmed by 2 bases and the J gene end by 6 bases; junction bases not matched to a gene: 6. The CDR3 length is 15 residues. The chain's CDR3 is CASSYLSGTSGEQYF. Written as DNA, the CDR3 is TGTGCCAGCAGTTACCTCTCAGGGACTAGCGGCGAGCAGTACTTC.

Regarding this clone: The sample has other DNA sequences that encode this CDR3 too. The chain links TRBV7-2 to TRBJ2-1, with D unresolved. This CDR3 comprises 12 residues. Looked up from germline, CDR1 is SGHTA and CDR2 is FQGNSA. V was shortened by 5 bases and J by 7 bases, with 9 bases between the two germline ends. This CDR3 is CASSLSRNEQFF. The CDR3 DNA follows: TGTGCCAGCAGCCTCAGCAGGAATGAGCAGTTCTTC. The full variable domain, completed using reference TRBV7-2 and TRBJ2-1, is GAGVSQSPSNKVTEKGKDVELRCDPISGHTALYWYRQSLGQGLEFLIYFQGNSAPDKSGLPSDRFSAERTGGSVSTLTIQRTQQEDSAVYLCASSLSRNEQFFGPGTRLTVL.

V and J are TRBV19 and TRBJ1-1, with unresolved D. Germline V CDR1 and CDR2: LNHDA, SQIVND (reference sequence). Trimming cost V 5 bases and J 3 bases, with 10 bases left between them. This CDR3 has 13 residues. The CDR3 spells CASSPTYDTEAFF. CDR3 nucleotides: TGTGCCAGTAGTCCGACATACGACACTGAAGCTTTCTTT.

CDR3 in amino acids: CAISTPGQGNTEAFF. The CDR3 bases are TGTGCCATCAGTACACCGGGACAGGGGAACACTGAAGCTTTCTTT. V usage is TRBV10-3 and J usage is TRBJ1-1; 9 nucleotides line up with TRBD1. The CDR3 totals 15 residues. From germline, CDR1 is ENHRY and CDR2 SYGVKD. Trimming took 5 bases from V and 1 from J; bases not matched to a gene: 5.

V usage is TRBV6-4 and J usage is TRBJ2-2, with unresolved D. Germline V gene data show CDR1 as MRHNA and CDR2 as SNTAGT. The V end lost 2 bases, the J end lost 7 bases, and 11 bases lay between the germline ends. The CDR3 totals 14 residues. The CDR3: CASSDELGGGELFF. In nucleotides, the CDR3 is TGTGCCAGCAGTGACGAGCTGGGCGGCGGGGAGCTGTTTTTT.

The gene calls are TRBV6-5 and TRBJ1-4; D might be TRBD1 (5 bases). Between the trimmed V and J ends, which lost 4 bases and 8 bases, there was a span of 20 bases. The germline gives CDR1 MNHEY, CDR2 SVGAGI. The CDR3 has 16 residues. The CDR3: CASSSRDAGTREKLFF. CDR3 nucleotide sequence: TGTGCCAGCAGTTCCCGGGACGCAGGGACTAGGGAAAAACTGTTTTTT.

The CDR3 is CASSFGTVGYTF. In nucleotides, the CDR3 is TGTGCCAGCAGCTTCGGGACCGTAGGCTACACCTTC. The chain carries TRBV5-6 and TRBJ1-2; TRBD1 is a possible D gene (5 bases). The germline V gene encodes CDR1 SGHDT and CDR2 YYEEEE. The CDR3 spans 12 residues. The ends were cut back, 2 bases at V and 8 bases at J, with 10 bases in the middle.

A note on this clone: Other DNA sequences in the sample encode the same CDR3. The chain is built from TRBV5-1 and TRBJ2-2, with a weak D call TRBD1 (6 bases). V was clipped by 3 bases and J by 1 base, with 10 bases between them. The germline gives CDR1 SGHRS, CDR2 YFSETQ. The CDR3 covers 15 residues. This chain's CDR3 is CASSSTGQNTGELFF. The CDR3 DNA sequence: TGCGCCAGCAGCTCGACAGGACAGAACACCGGGGAGCTGTTTTTT.

The chain joins TRBV4-3 to TRBJ2-1, with a weak D call TRBD2 (5 bases). V lost 0 bases to trimming and J lost 6 bases, with 18 bases between them. The CDR3 sequence is 17 residues long. Germline V gene data show CDR1 as LGHNA and CDR2 as YSLEER. CDR3 residues: CASSQDPETIGFNEQFF. Written as DNA, the CDR3 is TGCGCCAGCAGCCAAGATCCAGAGACTATCGGGTTCAATGAGCAGTTCTTC.

V gene TRBV13 combines with J gene TRBJ2-1; D may be TRBD1 or TRBD2 (5 bases each). Germline V gene lookup returns CDR1 PRHDT and CDR2 FYEKMQ (reference sequence). The V end lost 0 bases, the J end lost 4 bases, and 7 bases lay between the germline ends. There are 14 residues in the CDR3. Here the CDR3 DNA reads TGTGCCAGCAGCTTAGGTGGGGGTTACAATGAGCAGTTCTTC. Translating gives CASSLGGGYNEQFF. Based on the CDR3 plus reference TRBV13 and TRBJ2-1, the full variable domain is AAGVIQSPRHLIKEKRETATLKCYPIPRHDTVYWYQQGPGQDPQFLISFYEKMQSDKGSIPDRFSAQQFSDYHSELNMSSLELGDSALYFCASSLGGGYNEQFFGPGTRLTVL.

The CDR3 DNA is TGCGCCAGCAGTGAGTGGGCAGGCGGCGGCTACACCTTC. Translation: CASSEWAGGGYTF. The chain links TRBV10-1 to TRBJ1-2; unclear D gene. CDR3 size: 13 residues. Germline values: CDR1 WNHNN, CDR2 SYGVQD (reference sequence). V lost 1 base and J 8 bases, leaving 11 bases between the germline ends.

V gene TRBV18 combines with J gene TRBJ1-4; D is uncertain. CDR1 KGHSH and CDR2 LQKENI come from the germline V gene. V was trimmed by 0 bases and J by 10 bases, leaving 6 bases between them. CDR3 length: 12 amino acids. CDR3 protein: CASSPPGGKLFF. The CDR3 DNA reads as TGTGCCAGCTCACCACCGGGTGGAAAACTGTTTTTT.

This chain connects TRBV7-8 to TRBJ2-5, with D possibly matching TRBD1 (5 bases). This CDR3 is 13 amino acids long. Germline CDR1 reads SGHVS; CDR2 reads FQNEAQ. The V end lost 3 bases, the J end lost 10 bases, and 15 bases lay between the germline ends. CDR3 sequence (DNA): TGTGCCAGCAGCTTCCGACAGCTAATGGGCCAGTACTTC. Amino acid sequence: CASSFRQLMGQYF. Full variable domain (missing parts from reference TRBV7-8 and TRBJ2-5): GAGVSQSPRYKVAKRGQDVALRCDPISGHVSLFWYQQALGQGPEFLTYFQNEAQLDKSGLPSDRFFAERPEGSVSTLKIQRTQQEDSAVYLCASSFRQLMGQYFGPGTRLLVL.

The chain combines TRBV9 with TRBJ2-5; D call uncertain. This CDR3 comprises 15 residues. V was clipped by 0 bases and J by 5 bases, with 14 bases between them. Germline-derived CDR1 and CDR2 are SGDLS and YYNGEE. CDR3 in amino acids: CASSVATGVVETQYF. The CDR3 region has the DNA TGTGCCAGCAGCGTAGCTACTGGGGTGGTCGAGACCCAGTACTTC. The full variable domain, in which reference TRBV9 and TRBJ2-5 provide the parts outside the CDR3, is DSGVTQTPKHLITATGQRVTLRCSPRSGDLSVYWYQQSLDQGLQFLIQYYNGEERAKGNILERFSAQQFPDLHSELNLSSLELGDSALYFCASSVATGVVETQYFGPGTRLLVL.

The table lists this clone with a count of one. The sample has other DNA sequences that encode this CDR3 too. This chain connects TRBV5-4 to TRBJ2-3; tentative D call: TRBD1 (5 bases). The CDR3 sequence is 15 residues long. Germline assignment: CDR1 SGHNT and CDR2 YYREEE (reference sequence). V lost 0 bases and J lost 0, with 8 bases in between. CDR3: CASSLGGPSTDTQYF. DNA for the CDR3: TGTGCCAGCAGCTTGGGGGGCCCAAGCACAGATACGCAGTATTTT.

The rearrangement uses TRBV7-2 and TRBJ1-6; no firm D call. The ends were cut back, 2 bases at V and 9 bases at J, with 20 bases in the middle. From germline, CDR1 is SGHTA and CDR2 FQGNSA. The CDR3 totals 17 residues. CDR3 amino acids: CASSLWPFGERSSPLHF. The CDR3 bases are TGTGCCAGCAGCTTATGGCCCTTCGGGGAAAGGTCTTCACCCCTCCACTTT.